The 26 T cell receptor beta chains below all came from one sample that was sequenced in a study of blood T cell repertoires in COVID-19. The data were produced by immunoSEQ multiplex PCR, yet TCRdb's version contains in-frame clones alone and is incomplete. Of around 170,000 clones in the sample, around 84% were seen once. The sample was peripheral blood. The receptors here all came from a man over 45 with active or convalescent COVID-19.

The rearrangement links TRBV29-1 to TRBJ2-5, with a weak D call TRBD2 (5 bases). Looked up from germline, CDR1 is SQVTM and CDR2 is ANQGSEA. This CDR3 has 13 residues. The V gene lost 3 bases and the J gene lost 4 bases, with 12 bases spanning the gap. CDR3 nucleotide sequence: TGCAGCGTTGACTCTGAAGAGGGAGAGACCCAGTACTTC. It codes for CSVDSEEGETQYF.

V is TRBV2 and J is TRBJ1-1; D perhaps matches TRBD1 (5 bases). With 1 base removed from V and 1 base from J, the gap between germline ends came to 10 bases. CDR1 SNHLY and CDR2 FYNNEI come from the germline V gene. This CDR3 has 15 amino acids. CDR3 amino acids: CASSEGGSWNTEAFF. As DNA, the CDR3 is TGTGCCAGCAGTGAAGGGGGCAGCTGGAACACTGAAGCTTTCTTT.

The genes are TRBV9 and TRBJ2-7; 7 bases are a match to TRBD1. The CDR3 sequence is 14 residues long. V lost 7 bases, J lost 1 base, and 8 bases stayed unmatched. Per the germline V gene, CDR1 is SGDLS and CDR2 is YYNGEE. This chain's CDR3 is CASGGRGPSYEQYF. The CDR3 DNA is TGTGCCAGCGGTGGAAGGGGGCCATCCTACGAGCAGTACTTC.

The rearrangement joins TRBV19 to TRBJ2-1; D may be TRBD1 (5 bases). The V gene's germline CDR1 is LNHDA and CDR2 SQIVND (reference sequence). Between the trimmed V and J ends, which lost 1 base and 3 bases, there was a span of 7 bases. The length of the CDR3 is 14 residues. The CDR3 DNA follows: TGTGCCAGTAGTATAGCCCAGGGCTACAATGAGCAGTTCTTC. It is translated as CASSIAQGYNEQFF.

This clone showed up just a few times. This chain links TRBV5-6 with TRBJ2-7; the D is unclear. Germline lookup yields CDR1 SGHDT and CDR2 YYEEEE. With 0 bases removed from V and 3 bases from J, the gap between germline ends came to 7 bases. The CDR3 loop spans 13 amino acids. This chain's CDR3 is CASSLDGHYEQYF. Here the CDR3 DNA reads TGTGCCAGCAGCTTGGATGGCCACTACGAGCAGTACTTC.

The rearrangement uses TRBV7-9 and TRBJ2-1, with D tentatively TRBD2 (6 bases). Germline lookup yields CDR1 SEHNR and CDR2 FQNEAQ (reference sequence). CDR3 length: 16 amino acids. V lost 0 bases to trimming and J lost 0 bases, with 9 bases between them. The DNA for the CDR3 is TGTGCCAGCAGCTTAGCAGGGCGGGACTCCTACAATGAGCAGTTCTTC. Translation: CASSLAGRDSYNEQFF. The full variable domain, rest sourced from reference TRBV7-9 and TRBJ2-1, is DTGVSQNPRHKITKRGQNVTFRCDPISEHNRLYWYRQTLGQGPEFLTYFQNEAQLEKSRLLSDRFSAERPKGSFSTLEIQRTEQGDSAMYLCASSLAGRDSYNEQFFGPGTRLTVL.

The J gene is TRBJ1-1, the V gene TRBV3-1 (or the pseudogene TRBV3-2); the match to TRBD1 covers 7 bases. After removal of 2 bases from V and 5 bases from J, the junction contained 5 bases not matched to a gene. Germline loops: CDR1 LGHDT, CDR2 YNNKEL (reference sequence). The CDR3 covers 14 residues. CDR3 loop: CASSQQGVDTEAFF. As DNA, the CDR3 is TGTGCCAGCAGCCAACAGGGGGTGGATACTGAAGCTTTCTTT.

The chain joins TRBV27 to TRBJ2-1; 13 bases line up with TRBD2. This CDR3 region has 15 residues. The germline CDR1 and CDR2 sequences are MNHEY and SMNVEV (reference sequence). J lost 7 bases, V lost 6 bases, and 6 bases had no gene match. The CDR3 is CASRKLAGGWNEQFF. As DNA, the CDR3 is TGTGCCAGCAGAAAACTAGCGGGGGGGTGGAATGAGCAGTTCTTC.

This clone was seen once. The V gene is TRBV5-1, the J gene TRBJ2-1, with 7 bases aligning to TRBD2. CDR1 and CDR2 (germline): SGHRS, YFSETQ. J lost 4 bases, V lost 5 bases, and 9 bases had no gene match. This CDR3 comprises 15 residues. The CDR3 bases are TGCGCCAGCAGACAAACGGGAGGCGTATACAATGAGCAGTTCTTC. Translating it yields CASRQTGGVYNEQFF.

This chain joins TRBV24-1 and TRBJ2-1; TRBD1 might be the D (6 bases). CDR1 KGHDR and CDR2 SFDVKD come from the germline V gene. The CDR3 has 15 residues. V lost 9 bases to trimming and J lost 3 bases, with 17 bases between them. The CDR3 spells CATGQTGEGYNEQFF. CDR3 in DNA: TGTGCCACCGGCCAGACAGGAGAGGGCTACAATGAGCAGTTCTTC.

V and J are TRBV19 and TRBJ2-2, with D possibly being TRBD1 (5 bases). Looked up from germline, CDR1 is LNHDA and CDR2 is SQIVND (reference sequence). V lost 5 bases to trimming and J lost 4 bases, with 11 bases between them. The CDR3 has 14 amino acids. The CDR3 loop is CASSGRQSTGELFF. The CDR3 bases are TGTGCCAGTAGTGGACGACAGAGCACCGGGGAGCTGTTTTTT. Full variable domain (missing parts from reference TRBV19 and TRBJ2-2): DGGITQSPKYLFRKEGQNVTLSCEQNLNHDAMYWYRQDPGQGLRLIYYSQIVNDFQKGDIAEGYSVSREKKESFPLTVTSAQKNPTAFYLCASSGRQSTGELFFGEGSRLTVL.

The chain uses TRBV14 and TRBJ2-7; 8 bases are a match to TRBD1. The CDR3 is 14 amino acids. CDR1 and CDR2 from the germline V gene are SGHDN and FVKESK. V dropped 2 bases and J dropped 3; count of bases not matched to a gene: 3. Here the CDR3 DNA reads TGTGCCAGCAGCCAACCGGACAGGGTCTACGAGCAGTACTTC. Translation: CASSQPDRVYEQYF.

This rearrangement joins TRBV9 to TRBJ2-7; perhaps TRBD2 as D (5 bases). Germline CDR1 and CDR2: SGDLS and YYNGEE. V gave up 0 bases and J gave up 2 bases, with 9 bases separating them. CDR3 length equals 14 residues. The DNA for the CDR3 is TGTGCCAGCAGCGTAGCCAGCGGAACCTACGAGCAGTACTTC. Translated, it gives CASSVASGTYEQYF. Full variable domain (missing parts from reference TRBV9 and TRBJ2-7): DSGVTQTPKHLITATGQRVTLRCSPRSGDLSVYWYQQSLDQGLQFLIQYYNGEERAKGNILERFSAQQFPDLHSELNLSSLELGDSALYFCASSVASGTYEQYFGPGTRLTVT.

The V and J genes are TRBV24-1 and TRBJ2-5; D remains ambiguous. V was trimmed by 5 bases and J by 2 bases, leaving 11 bases between them. The CDR3 spans 14 residues. Germline assignment: CDR1 KGHDR and CDR2 SFDVKD. The CDR3, as DNA: TGTGCCACCAGTGGATCCGACAAGCAAGAGACCCAGTACTTC. Encoded protein: CATSGSDKQETQYF.

CDR3 sequence (DNA): TGTGCCAGCTCACGGGGGAGGGCCTCCTACGAGCAGTACTTC. Translated: CASSRGRASYEQYF. The chain employs TRBV18 and TRBJ2-7; 7 nucleotides align to TRBD2. This CDR3 is 14 amino acids long. Germline CDR1 and CDR2: KGHSH and LQKENI. Trimming removed 4 bases from V and 0 bases from J; junction bases left unmatched: 3. The full variable domain, with the rest looked up from reference TRBV18 and TRBJ2-7, is NAGVMQNPRHLVRRRGQEARLRCSPMKGHSHVYWYRQLPEEGLKFMVYLQKENIIDESGMPKERFSAEFPKEGPSILRIQQVVRGDSAAYFCASSRGRASYEQYFGPGTRLTVT.

The gene calls are TRBV10-3 and TRBJ1-1; 7 bases are shared with TRBD1. The germline V gene has CDR1 ENHRY and CDR2 SYGVKD. The ends lost 3 bases at V and 3 bases at J; junction bases unmatched: 7. The CDR3 has 15 residues. CDR3 protein: CAISESAGGYTEAFF. CDR3 nucleotides: TGTGCCATCAGTGAATCGGCAGGGGGATACACTGAAGCTTTCTTT.

V usage is TRBV14 and J usage is TRBJ2-5, with D maybe TRBD1 (6 bases). The CDR3 sequence is 14 residues long. Trimming removed 2 bases from V and 5 bases from J, with 12 bases in between. CDR1 and CDR2 from the germline V gene are SGHDN and FVKESK. The DNA for the CDR3 is TGTGCCAGCAGCCAAACAGGGTTTGAGGAGACCCAGTACTTC. It is translated as CASSQTGFEETQYF. The variable domain in full, with the rest retrieved from reference TRBV14 and TRBJ2-5, is EAGVTQFPSHSVIEKGQTVTLRCDPISGHDNLYWYRRVMGKEIKFLLHFVKESKQDESGMPNNRFLAERTGGTYSTLKVQPAELEDSGVYFCASSQTGFEETQYFGPGTRLLVL.

This clone was observed a handful of times. The chain couples TRBV2 to TRBJ1-1; D is possibly TRBD1 (5 bases). With 2 bases removed from V and 8 bases from J, the gap between germline ends came to 18 bases. CDR3 length equals 15 residues. CDR1 and CDR2 (germline): SNHLY, FYNNEI. In DNA, the CDR3 is TGTGCCAGCAGTGAAAGGGTCTTGGGGCAAGTAGAAGCTTTCTTT. Residues: CASSERVLGQVEAFF.

The chain carries TRBV4-1 and TRBJ2-1; D is possibly TRBD2 (6 bases). CDR1 is MGHRA and CDR2 is YSYEKL in the germline V gene. CDR3 size: 13 residues. V lost 0 bases, J lost 9 bases, and 9 bases lay in between. In DNA, the CDR3 is TGCGCCAGCAGCCAAGATACAGCGGGTGAGCAGTTCTTC. Amino acid sequence: CASSQDTAGEQFF.

V gene TRBV28 combines with J gene TRBJ2-7, with D tentatively TRBD2 (6 bases). The germline V gene has CDR1 MDHEN and CDR2 SYDVKM. V was trimmed by 3 bases and J by 7 bases, leaving 10 bases between them. The CDR3 has 12 amino acids. This CDR3 reads CASSLGGREQYF. CDR3 DNA: TGTGCCAGCAGTTTGGGGGGTCGGGAGCAGTACTTC.

The V call is TRBV20-1, the J call TRBJ1-2; no reliable D call. Germline assignment: CDR1 DFQATT and CDR2 SNEGSKA (reference sequence). The CDR3 spans 13 residues. Trimming stripped 3 bases from V and 1 base from J, with 9 bases between. The CDR3 region has the DNA TGCAGTGCTAGTGAAACTATTAACTATGGCTACACCTTC. It specifies CSASETINYGYTF.

The V call is TRBV5-1, the J call TRBJ2-7; D gene uncertain. The CDR3 contains 13 residues. CDR1 SGHRS and CDR2 YFSETQ come from the germline V gene. V gave up 0 bases and J gave up 0 bases, with 4 bases separating them. The CDR3 nucleotides read TGCGCCAGCAGCTTGGAATACTCCTACGAGCAGTACTTC. Translated: CASSLEYSYEQYF.

The chain is built from TRBV6-5 and TRBJ2-1, with TRBD2 matching 9 bases. The CDR3 is made up of 15 amino acids. V shed 5 bases, J shed 4 bases, and the junction held 6 bases outside the gene matches. Germline V gives CDR1 MNHEY, CDR2 SVGAGI. CDR3 bases: TGTGCCAGCAGTATCACTAGCGGGCCTTACAATGAGCAGTTCTTC. It yields the protein CASSITSGPYNEQFF.

The chain couples TRBV7-8 to TRBJ2-7; D is possibly TRBD1 (5 bases). Germline V CDR1 and CDR2: SGHVS, FQNEAQ. The CDR3 has 15 residues. Trimming took 1 base from V and 0 from J, leaving 10 bases between them. CDR3 sequence: CASSLGQSHSYEQYF. In DNA form, the CDR3 reads TGTGCCAGCAGCTTAGGACAGAGCCACTCCTACGAGCAGTACTTC.

The V and J genes are TRBV18 and TRBJ1-1; TRBD1 aligns across 7 bases. With 4 bases clipped from V and 11 bases from J, the junction kept 7 bases outside the gene matches. The CDR3 has 12 amino acids. The germline gives CDR1 KGHSH, CDR2 LQKENI. The CDR3 region is CASSHPGQKAFF. Written as DNA, the CDR3 is TGTGCCAGCTCACATCCGGGACAGAAGGCTTTCTTT.

The chain employs TRBV29-1 and TRBJ2-7; the match to TRBD2 covers 9 bases. Looked up from germline, CDR1 is SQVTM and CDR2 is ANQGSEA. The junction had 11 bases not matched to a gene; V was cut back by 7 bases and J by 7 bases. The CDR3 consists of 13 residues. The CDR3 sequence is CSGWVAGVGEQYF. The CDR3 nucleotides read TGCAGCGGGTGGGTAGCGGGAGTGGGGGAGCAGTACTTC.